This TCR beta chain was sequenced during a study of blood T cell repertoires in COVID-19. Clones were sequenced by immunoSEQ multiplex PCR, and TCRdb holds only the in-frame ones, with some missing. The sample shows under 200,000 clones, approximately 86% of them seen only once. The V and J ends lost 1 base and 2 bases respectively, with 9 bases between them. Looked up from germline, CDR1 is SGHTA and CDR2 is FQGNSA. This CDR3 region has 15 residues. The sequenced material came from peripheral blood. V is TRBV7-2 and J is TRBJ1-5; D not certain. The clonotype comes from a man aged 55 to 70 with acute or convalescent COVID-19. The CDR3 region has the DNA TGTGCCAGCAGCTTAGGCGGCGCCGGCAATCAGCCCCAGCATTTT. It encodes CASSLGGAGNQPQHF.